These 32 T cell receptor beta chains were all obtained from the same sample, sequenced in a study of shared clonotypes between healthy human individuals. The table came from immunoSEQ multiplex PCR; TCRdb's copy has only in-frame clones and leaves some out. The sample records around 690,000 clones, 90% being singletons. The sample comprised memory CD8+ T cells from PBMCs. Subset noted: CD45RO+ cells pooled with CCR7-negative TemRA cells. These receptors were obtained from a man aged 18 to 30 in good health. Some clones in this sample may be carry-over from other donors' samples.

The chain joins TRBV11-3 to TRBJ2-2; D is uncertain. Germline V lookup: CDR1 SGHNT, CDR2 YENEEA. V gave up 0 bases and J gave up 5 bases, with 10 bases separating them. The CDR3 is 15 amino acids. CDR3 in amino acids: CASSLDPPPTGELFF. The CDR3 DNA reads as TGTGCCAGCAGCTTAGATCCCCCCCCGACCGGGGAGCTGTTTTTT.

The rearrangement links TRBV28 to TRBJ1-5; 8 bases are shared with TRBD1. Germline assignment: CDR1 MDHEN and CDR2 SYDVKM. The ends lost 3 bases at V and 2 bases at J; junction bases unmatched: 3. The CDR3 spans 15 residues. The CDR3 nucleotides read TGTGCCAGCAGTTTGGACAGGGTGGGCAATCAGCCCCAGCATTTT. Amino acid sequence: CASSLDRVGNQPQHF.

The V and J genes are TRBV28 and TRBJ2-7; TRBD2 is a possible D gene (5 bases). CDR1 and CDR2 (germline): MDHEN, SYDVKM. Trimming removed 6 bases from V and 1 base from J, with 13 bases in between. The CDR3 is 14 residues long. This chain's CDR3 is CASSPRGWSYEQYF. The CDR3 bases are TGTGCCAGCAGCCCCCGAGGGTGGTCCTACGAGCAGTACTTC.

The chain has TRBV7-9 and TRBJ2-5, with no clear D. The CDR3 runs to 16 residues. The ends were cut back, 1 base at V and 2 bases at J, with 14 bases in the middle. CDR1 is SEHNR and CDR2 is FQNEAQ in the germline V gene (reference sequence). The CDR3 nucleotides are TGTGCCAGCAGCTTAGACTTCCGGACGGTACAAGAGACCCAGTACTTC. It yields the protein CASSLDFRTVQETQYF.

The CDR3 coding sequence is TGTGCCAGCACCCCCCCAGGGGAGGAAGGGCTGTTTTTT. This translates into CASTPPGEEGLFF. The chain uses TRBV28 and TRBJ2-2; D is perhaps TRBD1 or TRBD2 (6 bases each). V was clipped by 7 bases and J by 13 bases, with 19 bases between them. The CDR3 is 13 amino acids. CDR1 is MDHEN, CDR2 SYDVKM, per germline.

CDR3 sequence (DNA): TGTGCCAGCAGTATCCGTGACGGACGGAACACTGAAGCTTTCTTT. Translated: CASSIRDGRNTEAFF. The chain carries TRBV27 and TRBJ1-1; D ambiguous. CDR1 is MNHEY and CDR2 is SMNVEV in the germline V gene (reference sequence). Trimming removed 5 bases from V and 1 base from J, with 14 bases in between. There are 15 residues in the CDR3.

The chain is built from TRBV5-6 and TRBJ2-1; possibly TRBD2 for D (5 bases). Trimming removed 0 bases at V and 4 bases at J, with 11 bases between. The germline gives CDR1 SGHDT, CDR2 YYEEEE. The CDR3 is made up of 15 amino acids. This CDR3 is CASSLGAAEYNEQFF. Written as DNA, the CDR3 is TGTGCCAGCAGCTTGGGAGCGGCCGAATACAATGAGCAGTTCTTC.

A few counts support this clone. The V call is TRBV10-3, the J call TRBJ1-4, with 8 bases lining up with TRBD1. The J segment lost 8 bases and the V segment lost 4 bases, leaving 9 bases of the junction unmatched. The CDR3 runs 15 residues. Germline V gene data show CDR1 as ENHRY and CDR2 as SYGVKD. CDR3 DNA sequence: TGTGCCATCAGTGTGGACAGGGCTGAAGGAGAAAAACTGTTTTTT. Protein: CAISVDRAEGEKLFF.

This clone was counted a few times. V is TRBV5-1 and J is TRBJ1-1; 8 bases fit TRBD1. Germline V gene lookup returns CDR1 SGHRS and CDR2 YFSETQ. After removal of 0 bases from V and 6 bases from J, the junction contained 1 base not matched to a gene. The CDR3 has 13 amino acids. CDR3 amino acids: CASSLDRGAEAFF. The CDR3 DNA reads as TGCGCCAGCAGCTTGGACAGGGGGGCTGAAGCTTTCTTT.

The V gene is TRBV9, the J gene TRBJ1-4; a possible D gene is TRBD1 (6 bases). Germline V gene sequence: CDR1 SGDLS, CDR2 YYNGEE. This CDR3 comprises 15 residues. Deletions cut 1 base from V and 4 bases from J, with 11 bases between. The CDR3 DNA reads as TGTGCCAGCAGCGTATGGTCCAGGGGTAATGAAAAACTGTTTTTT. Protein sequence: CASSVWSRGNEKLFF.

The CDR3 sequence is CASRLINTGELFF. In DNA form, the CDR3 reads TGTGCCAGTCGATTGATAAACACCGGGGAGCTGTTTTTT. The V call is TRBV6-4, the J call TRBJ2-2; D ambiguous. This CDR3 comprises 13 residues. V dropped 9 bases and J dropped 2 bases, with 10 bases sitting between them. Germline assignment: CDR1 MRHNA and CDR2 SNTAGT.

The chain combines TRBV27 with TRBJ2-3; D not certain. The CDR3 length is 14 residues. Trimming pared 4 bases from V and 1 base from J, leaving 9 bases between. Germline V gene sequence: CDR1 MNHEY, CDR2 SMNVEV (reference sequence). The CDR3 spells CASSSRPGTDTQYF. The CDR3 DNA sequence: TGTGCCAGCAGTTCCCGGCCCGGCACAGATACGCAGTATTTT.

In DNA, the CDR3 is TGTGCCAGCAGTGAAATCTTGACACCCGATACGCAGTATTTT. Translating gives CASSEILTPDTQYF. The chain employs TRBV2 and TRBJ2-3; D unresolved. The CDR3 covers 14 residues. CDR1 is SNHLY, CDR2 FYNNEI, per germline. The ends were cut back, 2 bases at V and 6 bases at J, with 12 bases in the middle.

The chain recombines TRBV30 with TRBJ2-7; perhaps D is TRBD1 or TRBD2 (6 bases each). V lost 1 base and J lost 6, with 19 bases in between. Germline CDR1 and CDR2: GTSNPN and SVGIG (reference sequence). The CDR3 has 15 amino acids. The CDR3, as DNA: TGTGCCTGGAGTGATATAGCGGAAGAACAGGGCGAGCAGTACTTC. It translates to CAWSDIAEEQGEQYF.

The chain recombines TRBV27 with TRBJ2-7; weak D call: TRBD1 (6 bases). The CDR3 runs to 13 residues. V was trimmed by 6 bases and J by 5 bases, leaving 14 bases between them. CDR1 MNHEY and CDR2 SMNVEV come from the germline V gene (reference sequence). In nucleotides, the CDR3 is TGTGCCAGCAGCCACAGGGTTTTCCACGAGCAGTACTTC. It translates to CASSHRVFHEQYF.

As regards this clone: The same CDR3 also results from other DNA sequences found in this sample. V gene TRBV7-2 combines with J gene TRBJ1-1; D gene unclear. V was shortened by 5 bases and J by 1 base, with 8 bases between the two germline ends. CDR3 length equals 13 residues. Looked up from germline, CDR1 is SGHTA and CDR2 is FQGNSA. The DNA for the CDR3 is TGTGCCAGCAGCCCTACCGGGAACACTGAAGCTTTCTTT. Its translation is CASSPTGNTEAFF. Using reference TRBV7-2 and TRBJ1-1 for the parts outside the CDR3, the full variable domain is GAGVSQSPSNKVTEKGKDVELRCDPISGHTALYWYRQSLGQGLEFLIYFQGNSAPDKSGLPSDRFSAERTGGSVSTLTIQRTQQEDSAVYLCASSPTGNTEAFFGQGTRLTVV.

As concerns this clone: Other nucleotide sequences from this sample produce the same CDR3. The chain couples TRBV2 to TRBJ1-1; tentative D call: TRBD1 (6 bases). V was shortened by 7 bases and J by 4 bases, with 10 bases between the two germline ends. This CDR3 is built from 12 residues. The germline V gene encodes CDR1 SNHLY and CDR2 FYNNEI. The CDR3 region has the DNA TGTGCCAGCACCTTAGGGGGCACTGAAGCTTTCTTT. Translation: CASTLGGTEAFF.

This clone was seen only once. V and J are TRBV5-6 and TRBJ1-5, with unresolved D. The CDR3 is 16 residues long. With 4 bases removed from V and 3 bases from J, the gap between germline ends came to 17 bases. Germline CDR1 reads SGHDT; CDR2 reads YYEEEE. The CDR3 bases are TGTGCCAGCAGCCCCGGGTTTCTTCGGGACAATCAGCCCCAGCATTTT. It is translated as CASSPGFLRDNQPQHF.

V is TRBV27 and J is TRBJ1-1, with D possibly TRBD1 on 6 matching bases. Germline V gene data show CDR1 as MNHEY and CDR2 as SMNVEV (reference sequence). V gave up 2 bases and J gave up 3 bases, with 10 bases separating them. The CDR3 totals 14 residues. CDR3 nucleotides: TGTGCCAGCAGTTTACAACGACAGGACACTGAAGCTTTCTTT. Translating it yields CASSLQRQDTEAFF.

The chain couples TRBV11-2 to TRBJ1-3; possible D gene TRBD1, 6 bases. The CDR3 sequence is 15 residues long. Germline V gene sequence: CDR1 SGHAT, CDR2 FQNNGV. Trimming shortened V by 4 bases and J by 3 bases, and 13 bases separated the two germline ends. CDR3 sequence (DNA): TGTGCCAGCAGCTACAGGGTCCCTGATGGAAACACCATATATTTT. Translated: CASSYRVPDGNTIYF.

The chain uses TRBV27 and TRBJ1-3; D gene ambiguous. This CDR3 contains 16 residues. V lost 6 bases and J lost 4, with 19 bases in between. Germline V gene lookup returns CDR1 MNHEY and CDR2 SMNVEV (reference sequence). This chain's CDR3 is CASSQGIKKSGNTIYF. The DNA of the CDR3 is TGTGCCAGCAGCCAAGGGATTAAAAAATCCGGAAACACCATATATTTT.

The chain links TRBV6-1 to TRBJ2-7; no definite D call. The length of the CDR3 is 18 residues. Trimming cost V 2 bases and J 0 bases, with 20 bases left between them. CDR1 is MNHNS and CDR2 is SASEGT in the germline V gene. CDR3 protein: CASSEFPSLYSGSYEQYF. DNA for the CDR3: TGTGCCAGCAGTGAATTCCCCAGCCTTTATTCCGGCTCCTACGAGCAGTACTTC.

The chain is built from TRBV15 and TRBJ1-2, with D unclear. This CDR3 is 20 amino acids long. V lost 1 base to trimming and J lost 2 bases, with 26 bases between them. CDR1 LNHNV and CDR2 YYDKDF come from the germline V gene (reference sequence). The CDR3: CATSRVLGSVTSSRNYGYTF. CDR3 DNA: TGTGCCACCAGCAGAGTCCTAGGAAGCGTTACAAGTTCCCGAAACTATGGCTACACCTTC.

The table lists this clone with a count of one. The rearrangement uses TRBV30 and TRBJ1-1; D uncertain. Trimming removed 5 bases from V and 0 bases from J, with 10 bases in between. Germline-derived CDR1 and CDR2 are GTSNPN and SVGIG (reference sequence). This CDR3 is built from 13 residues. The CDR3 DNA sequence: TGTGCCTGGGATTTCGACGTGAACACTGAAGCTTTCTTT. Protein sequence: CAWDFDVNTEAFF.

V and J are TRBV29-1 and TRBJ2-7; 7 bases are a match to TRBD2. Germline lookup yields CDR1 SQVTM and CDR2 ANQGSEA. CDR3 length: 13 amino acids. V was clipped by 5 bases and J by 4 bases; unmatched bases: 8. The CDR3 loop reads CSVWPAGLYEQYF. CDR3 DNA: TGCAGCGTTTGGCCAGCGGGATTGTACGAGCAGTACTTC.

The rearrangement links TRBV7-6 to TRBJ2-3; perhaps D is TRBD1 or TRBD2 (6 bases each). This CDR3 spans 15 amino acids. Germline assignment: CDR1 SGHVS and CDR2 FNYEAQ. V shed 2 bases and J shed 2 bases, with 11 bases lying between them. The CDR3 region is CASSLIGGVTDTQYF. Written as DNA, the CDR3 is TGTGCCAGCAGCTTAATCGGGGGCGTCACAGATACGCAGTATTTT.

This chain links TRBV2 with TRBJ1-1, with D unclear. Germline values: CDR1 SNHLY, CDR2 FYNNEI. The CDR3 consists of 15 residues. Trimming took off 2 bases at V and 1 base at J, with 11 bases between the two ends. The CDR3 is CASSERHPQNTEAFF. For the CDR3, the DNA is TGTGCCAGCAGTGAACGACACCCGCAGAACACTGAAGCTTTCTTT. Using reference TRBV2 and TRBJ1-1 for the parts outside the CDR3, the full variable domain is EPEVTQTPSHQVTQMGQEVILRCVPISNHLYFYWYRQILGQKVEFLVSFYNNEISEKSEIFDDQFSVERPDGSNFTLKIRSTKLEDSAMYFCASSERHPQNTEAFFGQGTRLTVV.

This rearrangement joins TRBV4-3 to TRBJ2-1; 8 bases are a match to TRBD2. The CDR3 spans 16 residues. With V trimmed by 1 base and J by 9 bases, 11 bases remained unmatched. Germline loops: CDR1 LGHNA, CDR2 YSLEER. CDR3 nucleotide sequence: TGCGCCAGCAGCCAAGGGTTAAGCGGGAGAGGTAGTGAGCAGTTCTTC. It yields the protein CASSQGLSGRGSEQFF.

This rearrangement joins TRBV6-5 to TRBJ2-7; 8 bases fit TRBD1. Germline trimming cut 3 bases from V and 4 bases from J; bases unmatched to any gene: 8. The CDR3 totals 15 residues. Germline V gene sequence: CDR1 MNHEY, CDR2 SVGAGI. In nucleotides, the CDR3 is TGTGCCAGCAGTTATGGTGCAGGGGGCACGTACGAGCAGTACTTC. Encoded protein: CASSYGAGGTYEQYF.

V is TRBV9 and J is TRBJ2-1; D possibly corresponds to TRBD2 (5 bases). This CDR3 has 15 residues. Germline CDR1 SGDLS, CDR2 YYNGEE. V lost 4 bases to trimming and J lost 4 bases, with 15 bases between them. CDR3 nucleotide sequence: TGTGCCAGCAGCCCGGCGGGCGGTGGATACAATGAGCAGTTCTTC. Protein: CASSPAGGGYNEQFF.

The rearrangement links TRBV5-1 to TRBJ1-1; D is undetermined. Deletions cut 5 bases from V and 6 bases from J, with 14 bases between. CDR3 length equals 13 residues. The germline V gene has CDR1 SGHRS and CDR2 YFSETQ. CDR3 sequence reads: CASRDPDYPEAFF. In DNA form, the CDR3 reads TGCGCCAGCAGGGACCCCGATTACCCTGAAGCTTTCTTT.

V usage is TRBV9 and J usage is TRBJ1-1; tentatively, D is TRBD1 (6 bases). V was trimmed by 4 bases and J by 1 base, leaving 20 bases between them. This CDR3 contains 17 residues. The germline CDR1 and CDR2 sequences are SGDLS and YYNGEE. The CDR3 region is CASSQGRTISTNTEAFF. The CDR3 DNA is TGTGCCAGCAGCCAGGGGCGGACCATTTCCACGAACACTGAAGCTTTCTTT.